This TCR beta chain was recorded in a study of T cell responses to AZD1222 COVID-19 vaccine. Assay used: immunoSEQ multiplex PCR; TCRdb lists only in-frame clones, some missing. The table lists some 150,000 clones, about 90% of them singletons. The V gene end was trimmed by 1 base and the J gene end by 2 bases; junction bases not matched to a gene: 2. Germline CDR1 MGHRA, CDR2 YSYEKL. The CDR3 covers 15 residues. The receptor comes from an adult in good health. The sequencing here drew on peripheral blood, taken on day 0 of AZD1222 vaccination. This chain joins TRBV4-1 and TRBJ1-5; 7 bases are a match to TRBD1. CDR3 in amino acids: CASSQGGQGNQPQHF. In nucleotides, the CDR3 is TGCGCCAGCAGCCAAGGTGGACAGGGCAATCAGCCCCAGCATTTT.